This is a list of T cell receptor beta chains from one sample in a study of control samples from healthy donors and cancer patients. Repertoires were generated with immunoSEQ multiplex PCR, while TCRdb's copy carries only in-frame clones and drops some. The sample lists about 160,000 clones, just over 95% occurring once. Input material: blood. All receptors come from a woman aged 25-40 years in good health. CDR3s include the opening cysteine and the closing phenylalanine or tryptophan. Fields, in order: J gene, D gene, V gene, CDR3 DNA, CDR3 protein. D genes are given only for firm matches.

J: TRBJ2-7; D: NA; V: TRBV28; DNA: TGTGCCAGCAGTTCCCTTCCCGGCATTTATTACGAGCAGTACTTC; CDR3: CASSSLPGIYYEQYF
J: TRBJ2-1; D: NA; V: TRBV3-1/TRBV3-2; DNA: TGTGCCAGCAGCCTTGACGATGAGCAGTTCTTC; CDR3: CASSLDDEQFF
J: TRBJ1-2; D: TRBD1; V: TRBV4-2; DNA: TGTGCCAGCAGCTCCGGGGACAGGGAGGACTATGGCTACACCTTC; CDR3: CASSSGDREDYGYTF
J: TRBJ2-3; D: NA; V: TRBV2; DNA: TGTGCCAGCAGTGACGGGCCTGAAGATACGCAGTATTTT; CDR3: CASSDGPEDTQYF
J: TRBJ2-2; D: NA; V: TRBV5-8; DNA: TGTGCCAGCAGCCCTCTAAGAACCGGGGAGCTGTTTTTT; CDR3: CASSPLRTGELFF
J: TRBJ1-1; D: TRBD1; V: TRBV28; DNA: TGTGCCAGCGTTTATCAGTGGAGGGACAGGGTGAACACTGAAGCTTTCTTT; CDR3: CASVYQWRDRVNTEAFF
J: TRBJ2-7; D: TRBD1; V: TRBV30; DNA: TGTGCCTGGGGAGACAGGGGCCACGAGCAGTACTTC; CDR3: CAWGDRGHEQYF
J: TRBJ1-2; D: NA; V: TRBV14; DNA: TGTGCCAGCAGCCAAGGGGCGGCAAGCTATGGCTACACCTTC; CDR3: CASSQGAASYGYTF
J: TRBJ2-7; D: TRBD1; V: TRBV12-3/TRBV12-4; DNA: TGTGCCAGCAGTTTAGAACAGGGGGACGAGCAGTACTTC; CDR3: CASSLEQGDEQYF
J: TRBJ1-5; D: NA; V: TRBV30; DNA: TGTGCCTGGGGGGAAGATAGCAATCAGCCCCAGCATTTT; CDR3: CAWGEDSNQPQHF
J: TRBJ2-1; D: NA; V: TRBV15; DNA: TGTGCCACCAGCAGAGATCTGGGCGGGGGCACGAACAATGAGCAGTTCTTC; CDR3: CATSRDLGGGTNNEQFF
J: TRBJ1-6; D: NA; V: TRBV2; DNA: TGTGCCAGCAGTGCGGATATCGGCCGAGATTCACCCCTCCACTTT; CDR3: CASSADIGRDSPLHF